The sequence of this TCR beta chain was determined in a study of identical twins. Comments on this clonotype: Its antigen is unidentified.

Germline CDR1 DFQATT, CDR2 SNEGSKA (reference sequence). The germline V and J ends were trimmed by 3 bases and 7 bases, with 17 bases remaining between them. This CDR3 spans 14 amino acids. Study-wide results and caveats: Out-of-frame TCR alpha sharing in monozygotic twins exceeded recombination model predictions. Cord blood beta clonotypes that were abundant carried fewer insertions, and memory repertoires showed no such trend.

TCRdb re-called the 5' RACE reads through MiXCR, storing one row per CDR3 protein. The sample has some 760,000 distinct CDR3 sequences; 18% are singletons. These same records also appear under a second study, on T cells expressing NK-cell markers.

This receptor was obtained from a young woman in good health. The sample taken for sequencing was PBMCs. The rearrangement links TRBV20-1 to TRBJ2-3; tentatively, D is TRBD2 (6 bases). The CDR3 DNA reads TGCAGTGCTAGTTTCGGGAGAGGGCTCTATACGCAGTATTTT. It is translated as CSASFGRGLYTQYF.